Listed below are T cell receptor beta chains from one sample, sequenced in a study of T cell responses to AZD1222 COVID-19 vaccine. Here immunoSEQ multiplex PCR was the method, and the copy in TCRdb shows in-frame clones only, minus some. The sample shows about 92,000 clones, approximately 90% of them seen only once. Sequenced material: peripheral blood, taken on day 0 of AZD1222 vaccination. These receptors all come from an adult in good health. Each CDR3 is given with its conserved first and last residue. Fields, in order: J gene, V gene, clone size, CDR3 protein. Clone size, where shown, is once, few, many, or a class for clones that have expanded.

j_gene: TRBJ1-1; v_gene: TRBV28; abundance: -; CDR3aa: CASSPRGVISSTEAFF
j_gene: TRBJ1-5; v_gene: TRBV18; abundance: -; CDR3aa: CASSPITGGLGQPQHF
j_gene: TRBJ2-7; v_gene: TRBV4-3; abundance: -; CDR3aa: CASSQDSGGASEQYF
j_gene: TRBJ1-1; v_gene: TRBV10-2; abundance: -; CDR3aa: CASSAGTDGGAEAFF
j_gene: TRBJ1-1; v_gene: TRBV30; abundance: -; CDR3aa: CAWVRQGWTEAFF
j_gene: TRBJ1-3; v_gene: TRBV28; abundance: -; CDR3aa: CASSLWGTSGNTIYF
j_gene: TRBJ1-6; v_gene: TRBV5-1; abundance: -; CDR3aa: CASSLEVGGNSPLHF
j_gene: TRBJ2-3; v_gene: TRBV19; abundance: -; CDR3aa: CASSVQGAGDTQYF
j_gene: TRBJ2-7; v_gene: TRBV13; abundance: once; CDR3aa: CASSLTDDRVYEQYF
j_gene: TRBJ2-1; v_gene: TRBV18; abundance: -; CDR3aa: CASSPADQQFF
j_gene: TRBJ1-1; v_gene: TRBV10-2; abundance: -; CDR3aa: CASSTGLGNTEAFF
j_gene: TRBJ2-1; v_gene: TRBV4-2; abundance: once; CDR3aa: CASSPEAPLLNEQFF
j_gene: TRBJ2-5; v_gene: TRBV7-7; abundance: -; CDR3aa: CASSLVDTGFETQYF
j_gene: TRBJ1-1; v_gene: TRBV19; abundance: -; CDR3aa: CASHERTGRGGAFF
j_gene: TRBJ1-1; v_gene: TRBV12-5; abundance: -; CDR3aa: CASGNGQGYSEAFF
j_gene: TRBJ1-6; v_gene: TRBV2; abundance: -; CDR3aa: CASSDQRQGISPLHF
j_gene: TRBJ1-1; v_gene: TRBV10-3; abundance: -; CDR3aa: CAISDYAENTEAFF
j_gene: TRBJ2-5; v_gene: TRBV30; abundance: -; CDR3aa: CAQDRDRGTETQYF
j_gene: TRBJ1-5; v_gene: TRBV7-2; abundance: -; CDR3aa: CASTQHPGENQPQHF
j_gene: TRBJ2-5; v_gene: TRBV27; abundance: few; CDR3aa: CASSPEAAQGETQYF
j_gene: TRBJ1-2; v_gene: TRBV12-3/TRBV12-4; abundance: -; CDR3aa: CASSLLDSYGYTF
j_gene: TRBJ2-7; v_gene: TRBV28; abundance: few; CDR3aa: CASSFQRGTEQYF
j_gene: TRBJ1-4; v_gene: TRBV5-1; abundance: once; CDR3aa: CASSLGDEVGKLFF
j_gene: TRBJ2-3; v_gene: TRBV30; abundance: -; CDR3aa: CAWDFGDRGNTDTQYF
j_gene: TRBJ2-3; v_gene: TRBV9; abundance: once; CDR3aa: CASSVGRGVPDTQYF
j_gene: TRBJ2-2; v_gene: TRBV19; abundance: -; CDR3aa: CASSIQGNTGELFF
j_gene: TRBJ1-4; v_gene: TRBV6-5; abundance: -; CDR3aa: CASSYSTRPNEKLFF
j_gene: TRBJ1-1; v_gene: TRBV2; abundance: -; CDR3aa: CASSTGQFMNTEAFF
j_gene: TRBJ1-2; v_gene: TRBV10-2; abundance: few; CDR3aa: CASAGSFAGTGALGTF
j_gene: TRBJ2-1; v_gene: TRBV19; abundance: -; CDR3aa: CASSLGDYAGNEQFF
j_gene: TRBJ1-2; v_gene: TRBV3-1/TRBV3-2; abundance: once; CDR3aa: CASSPDGTEGNGYTF
j_gene: TRBJ1-3; v_gene: TRBV3-1/TRBV3-2; abundance: -; CDR3aa: CASSHGSGNTIYF
j_gene: TRBJ1-1; v_gene: TRBV7-3; abundance: -; CDR3aa: CASSKLDRVHLPFF
j_gene: TRBJ1-1; v_gene: TRBV5-1; abundance: -; CDR3aa: CASSSVQGSHTEAFF
j_gene: TRBJ2-3; v_gene: TRBV7-2; abundance: -; CDR3aa: CASSFGTSRDTQYF
j_gene: TRBJ1-1; v_gene: TRBV28; abundance: -; CDR3aa: CASSSRDTAMNTEAFF
j_gene: TRBJ2-5; v_gene: TRBV5-1; abundance: -; CDR3aa: CASSIDRGPTQETQYF
j_gene: TRBJ2-7; v_gene: TRBV29-1; abundance: -; CDR3aa: CSARGTSRYEQYF
j_gene: TRBJ2-1; v_gene: TRBV14; abundance: once; CDR3aa: CASSQVVYTSSYNEQFF
j_gene: TRBJ2-3; v_gene: TRBV4-2; abundance: -; CDR3aa: CASSQEGGGATDTQYF
j_gene: TRBJ2-1; v_gene: TRBV27; abundance: -; CDR3aa: CASQRITSGGRGNEQFF
j_gene: TRBJ1-2; v_gene: TRBV2; abundance: -; CDR3aa: CASSPDGPNGYTF
j_gene: TRBJ1-2; v_gene: TRBV3-1/TRBV3-2; abundance: -; CDR3aa: CASSPPGRTMDYTF
j_gene: TRBJ2-2; v_gene: TRBV7-8; abundance: -; CDR3aa: CASSAVASTGELFF